This T cell receptor (beta chain) derives from a study of blood T cell repertoires in COVID-19. Using immunoSEQ multiplex PCR, the repertoire was profiled, and TCRdb retains in-frame clones only, with some absent. The table shows under 200,000 clones, with around 84% occurring only once. V shed 7 bases, J shed 2 bases, and the junction held 19 bases outside the gene matches. This CDR3 spans 19 amino acids. The germline gives CDR1 LNHDA, CDR2 SQIVND (reference sequence). The sequence was obtained from a woman under 40 who had been exposed to COVID-19. The chain recombines TRBV19 with TRBJ1-2, with 10 nucleotides matching TRBD1. The sample was PBMCs or T cells enriched from blood (not recorded which). The CDR3 loop reads CASTINSGTGAFLNYGYTF. The CDR3 DNA follows: TGTGCCAGTACGATAAATTCCGGGACAGGGGCCTTCTTAAACTATGGCTACACCTTC.